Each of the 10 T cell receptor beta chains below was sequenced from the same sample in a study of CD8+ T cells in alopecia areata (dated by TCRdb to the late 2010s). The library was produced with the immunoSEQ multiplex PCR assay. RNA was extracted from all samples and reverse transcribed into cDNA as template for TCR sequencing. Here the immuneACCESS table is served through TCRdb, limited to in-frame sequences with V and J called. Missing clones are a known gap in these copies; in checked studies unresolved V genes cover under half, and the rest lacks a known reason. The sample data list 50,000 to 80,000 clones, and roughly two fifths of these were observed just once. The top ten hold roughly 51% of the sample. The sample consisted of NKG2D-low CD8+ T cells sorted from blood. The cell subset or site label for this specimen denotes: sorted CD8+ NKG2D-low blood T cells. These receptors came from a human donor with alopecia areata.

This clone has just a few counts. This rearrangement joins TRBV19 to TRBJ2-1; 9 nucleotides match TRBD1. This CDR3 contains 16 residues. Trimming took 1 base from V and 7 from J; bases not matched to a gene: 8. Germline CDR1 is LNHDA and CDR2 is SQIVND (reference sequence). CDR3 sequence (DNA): TGTGCCAGTAGTATAGTGGGAACAGGGGGCGGGAATGAGCAGTTCTTC. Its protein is CASSIVGTGGGNEQFF.

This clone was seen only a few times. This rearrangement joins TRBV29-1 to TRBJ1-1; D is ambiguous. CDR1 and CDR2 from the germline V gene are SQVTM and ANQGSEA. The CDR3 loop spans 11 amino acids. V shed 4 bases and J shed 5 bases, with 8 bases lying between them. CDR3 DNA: TGCAGCGTTGCGGCCGGGACTGAAGCTTTCTTT. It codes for CSVAAGTEAFF.

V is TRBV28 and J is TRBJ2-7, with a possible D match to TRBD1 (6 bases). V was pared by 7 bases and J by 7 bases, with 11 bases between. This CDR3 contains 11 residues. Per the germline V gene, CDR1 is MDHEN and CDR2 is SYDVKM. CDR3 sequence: CASTTGSEQYF. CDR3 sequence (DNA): TGTGCCAGCACTACAGGGTCGGAGCAGTACTTC.

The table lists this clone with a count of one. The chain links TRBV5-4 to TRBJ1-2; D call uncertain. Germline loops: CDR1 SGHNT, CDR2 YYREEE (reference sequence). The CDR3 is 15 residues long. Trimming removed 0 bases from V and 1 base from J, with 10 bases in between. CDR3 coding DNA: TGTGCCAGCAGCTTGGGGGAAGCCTATAACTATGGCTACACCTTC. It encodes CASSLGEAYNYGYTF.

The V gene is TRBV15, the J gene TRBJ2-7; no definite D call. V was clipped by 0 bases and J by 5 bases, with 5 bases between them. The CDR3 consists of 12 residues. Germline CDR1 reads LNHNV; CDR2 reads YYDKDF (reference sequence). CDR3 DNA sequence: TGTGCCACCAGCAGAGAGAGCGACGAGCAGTACTTC. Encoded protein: CATSRESDEQYF.

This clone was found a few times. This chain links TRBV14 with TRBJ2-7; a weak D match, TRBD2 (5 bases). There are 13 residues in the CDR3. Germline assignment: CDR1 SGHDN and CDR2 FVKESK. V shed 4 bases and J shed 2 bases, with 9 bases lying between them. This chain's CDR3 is CASSPHGTYEQYF. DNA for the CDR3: TGTGCCAGCAGCCCCCACGGGACCTACGAGCAGTACTTC.

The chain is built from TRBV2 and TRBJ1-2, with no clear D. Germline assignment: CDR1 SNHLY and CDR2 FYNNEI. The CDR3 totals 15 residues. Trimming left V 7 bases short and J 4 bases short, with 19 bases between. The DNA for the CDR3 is TGTGCCAGCACCGAGGTAGCCCCAGCCGCCTATGGCTACACCTTC. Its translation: CASTEVAPAAYGYTF.

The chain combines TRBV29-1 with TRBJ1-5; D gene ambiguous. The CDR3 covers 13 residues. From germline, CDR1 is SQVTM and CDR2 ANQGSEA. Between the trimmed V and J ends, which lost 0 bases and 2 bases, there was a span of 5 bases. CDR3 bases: TGCAGCGTTGAAGAGGGTGGCAATCAGCCCCAGCATTTT. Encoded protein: CSVEEGGNQPQHF.

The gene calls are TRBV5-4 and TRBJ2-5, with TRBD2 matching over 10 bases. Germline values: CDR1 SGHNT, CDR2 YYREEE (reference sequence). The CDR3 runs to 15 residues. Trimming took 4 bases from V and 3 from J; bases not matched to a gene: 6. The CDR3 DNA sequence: TGTGCCAGCAGCGGCCACCTAGCGGGGGAAGAGACCCAGTACTTC. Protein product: CASSGHLAGEETQYF. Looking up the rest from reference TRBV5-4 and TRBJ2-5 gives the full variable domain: ETGVTQSPTHLIKTRGQQVTLRCSSQSGHNTVSWYQQALGQGPQFIFQYYREEENGRGNFPPRFSGLQFPNYSSELNVNALELDDSALYLCASSGHLAGEETQYFGPGTRLLVL.

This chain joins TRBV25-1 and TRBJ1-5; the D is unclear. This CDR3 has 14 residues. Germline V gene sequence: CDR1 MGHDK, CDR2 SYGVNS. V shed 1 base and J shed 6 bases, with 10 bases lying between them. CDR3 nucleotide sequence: TGTGCCAGCAGTGAATCGGAGATCGGTCAGCCCCAGCATTTT. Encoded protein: CASSESEIGQPQHF.